This TCR beta chain was sequenced for a study of blood T cell repertoires in COVID-19. Overall study: The origin of the acute and convalescent COVID-19 samples was the United States, Italy and Spain. PBMCs, B-cell-depleted T cells, or T cells provided the cDNA or gDNA that made up the material.

The CDR3 runs 15 residues. Germline values: CDR1 SEHNR, CDR2 FQNEAQ (reference sequence). Trimming stripped 1 base from V and 5 bases from J, with 14 bases between. Original analysis: Reference gene primer amplification yielded estimated nucleated cell counts. Using immunoSEQ multiplex PCR, the repertoire was profiled, and TCRdb retains in-frame clones only, with some absent. The D gene and trimming were derived from the DNA, and the V and J assignments and clone size from that table. Of around 250,000 clones listed, roughly 87% are singletons. The rearrangement links TRBV7-9 to TRBJ2-5, with TRBD2 as a possible D gene (6 bases). The clonotype was recovered from a human donor in a cohort sampled during active COVID-19. Input material: peripheral blood. CDR3 nucleotide sequence: TGTGCCAGCAGCTTAGAAACCGGAGGGAGGGAGACCCAGTACTTC. It specifies CASSLETGGRETQYF.